The 20 T cell receptor beta chains reported below all come from one sample, sequenced in a study of blood T cells in healthy people across ages. A second roughly 6 to 12 cycle PCR used barcoded and J-beta primers. Using its own MiXCR run on the 5' RACE reads, TCRdb lists one record per CDR3 protein. The table has 1.4 million or so distinct CDR3 sequences, roughly 43% seen once; the top ten hold about 4%. Material for sequencing was blood. These receptors were taken from a woman aged 18 to 35 in good health.

The chain links TRBV29-1 to TRBJ2-5; a possible D gene is TRBD1 (6 bases). This CDR3 contains 14 residues. The germline V and J ends were trimmed by 8 bases and 4 bases, with 20 bases remaining between them. CDR1 is SQVTM, CDR2 ANQGSEA, per germline. The CDR3, as DNA: TGCAGCTATGGGCACAGGGTCAGTGCAGAGACCCAGTACTTC. Amino acid sequence: CSYGHRVSAETQYF.

V is TRBV3-1 and J is TRBJ2-1; 11 bases line up with TRBD2. CDR3 length: 17 amino acids. Losses at the gene ends were 4 bases for V and 0 bases for J; bases not matched to a gene: 5. CDR1 is LGHDT, CDR2 YNNKEL, per germline (reference sequence). CDR3 loop: CASSPTSGDPSYNEQFF. The CDR3 DNA reads TGTGCCAGCAGCCCGACTAGCGGGGACCCCTCCTACAATGAGCAGTTCTTC.

This chain connects TRBV29-1 to TRBJ2-3, with D maybe TRBD2 (5 bases). V was pared by 7 bases and J by 5 bases, with 7 bases between. The germline V gene encodes CDR1 SQVTM and CDR2 ANQGSEA. This CDR3 is 10 amino acids long. This CDR3 reads CSGGLDTQYF. CDR3 bases: TGCAGCGGTGGACTAGATACGCAGTATTTT.

In its sample, this clonotype was seen a few times. The chain is built from TRBV29-1 and TRBJ2-1; 8 positions agree with TRBD2. V lost 7 bases to trimming and J lost 8 bases; unmatched junction nucleotides: 10. Germline V gene data show CDR1 as SQVTM and CDR2 as ANQGSEA. The CDR3 consists of 13 residues. CDR3 nucleotides: TGCAGCGCTCGAGCGGGAGCCCTTTATGAGCAGTTCTTC. It translates to CSARAGALYEQFF.

This clonotype was recorded a few times. The V and J genes are TRBV4-1 and TRBJ2-3; 7 nucleotides line up with TRBD1. Germline loops: CDR1 MGHRA, CDR2 YSYEKL. Trimming at V came to 3 bases and at J to 7 bases, leaving 22 bases not matched to a gene. The CDR3 is 19 amino acids. In nucleotides, the CDR3 is TGCGCCAGCAGCCACAGAGTCACAGGGGTTCGCGGCACGCAAAATACGCAGTATTTT. Translating gives CASSHRVTGVRGTQNTQYF.

The chain links TRBV7-3 to TRBJ2-1, with TRBD2 matching 14 bases. Matching the DNA end better, TRBJ2-7 makes the J call doubtful. Germline assignment: CDR1 SGHTA and CDR2 FQGTGA. The CDR3 is made up of 19 amino acids. In DNA, the CDR3 is TGTGCCAGCAGCCTTACTCGGACTAGCGGGAGGAGCTCCTACAATGAGCAGTACTTC. This codes for CASSLTRTSGRSSYNEQYF.

The chain has TRBV28 and TRBJ2-1, with D tentatively TRBD2 (6 bases). Between the trimmed V and J ends, which lost 8 bases and 7 bases, there was a span of 12 bases. Germline CDR1 and CDR2: MDHEN and SYDVKM. The CDR3 is made up of 12 amino acids. CDR3 loop: CASALTRNEQFF. DNA of the CDR3: TGTGCCAGCGCCCTGACTAGGAATGAGCAGTTCTTC.

This chain links TRBV10-2 with TRBJ2-1, with TRBD2 matching over 10 bases. This CDR3 is built from 17 residues. Germline V gene sequence: CDR1 WSHSY, CDR2 SAAADI. The V segment lost 4 bases and the J segment 0 bases; nucleotides outside the gene matches: 6. The CDR3, as DNA: TGCGCCAGCAGTGGCTTTATAGCGGGGGGCTCCTACAATGAGCAGTTCTTC. Translating gives CASSGFIAGGSYNEQFF.

The chain uses TRBV14 and TRBJ2-3, with a possible D match to TRBD1 (5 bases). V lost 3 bases, J lost 4 bases, and 14 bases lay in between. CDR3 length equals 15 residues. The V gene's germline CDR1 is SGHDN and CDR2 FVKESK. DNA of the CDR3: TGTGCCAGCAGCCAGATCCAGGGCGCCTCAGATACGCAGTATTTT. Translating gives CASSQIQGASDTQYF. Full variable domain (outside the CDR3, taken from reference TRBV14 and TRBJ2-3): EAGVTQFPSHSVIEKGQTVTLRCDPISGHDNLYWYRRVMGKEIKFLLHFVKESKQDESGMPNNRFLAERTGGTYSTLKVQPAELEDSGVYFCASSQIQGASDTQYFGPGTRLTVL.

Notes on this clonotype: The junction shows a germline mismatch at one end, possibly a read error. The chain couples TRBV9 to TRBJ1-5; TRBD1 might be the D (5 bases). Per the germline V gene, CDR1 is SGDLS and CDR2 is YYNGEE. This CDR3 has 14 residues. CDR3 region: CTSSEAGGNQPQHF. Here the CDR3 DNA reads TGTACCAGCAGCGAGGCGGGGGGCAATCAGCCCCAGCATTTT.

The V call is TRBV5-1, the J call TRBJ2-5, with D hard to call. The J call may be incorrect, as the DNA end agrees better with TRBJ2-7. The CDR3 has 15 residues. Germline assignment: CDR1 SGHRS and CDR2 YFSETQ. Here the CDR3 reads CASSRDFSTPYEQYF. The CDR3, as DNA: TGCGCCAGCAGCCGAGACTTCTCAACCCCTTACGAGCAGTACTTC.

This clonotype was detected a few times. The V gene is TRBV2, the J gene TRBJ2-7, with D tentatively TRBD1 (5 bases). This CDR3 has 13 residues. The germline V and J ends were trimmed by 6 bases and 3 bases, with 12 bases remaining between them. Looked up from germline, CDR1 is SNHLY and CDR2 is FYNNEI. The CDR3 DNA follows: TGTGCCAGCAGATCTGACAGTAACTACGAGCAGTACTTC. Encoded protein: CASRSDSNYEQYF.

The sample holds many counts of this clonotype. The CDR3 reads CSVEDRGFRYEQFF. Written as DNA, the CDR3 is TGCAGCGTTGAAGATCGTGGGTTTAGGTATGAGCAGTTCTTC. The rearrangement joins TRBV29-1 to TRBJ2-1; no reliable D call. Deletions cut 0 bases from V and 8 bases from J, with 14 bases between. The germline CDR1 and CDR2 sequences are SQVTM and ANQGSEA. This CDR3 region has 14 residues.

CDR3 nucleotide sequence: TGTGCCAGCAGCCCTCGCCTCGGGGGCACTGAAGCTTTCTTT. Amino acids: CASSPRLGGTEAFF. The J gene is TRBJ1-1, the V gene TRBV6-5, with a weak D call TRBD1 (5 bases). Germline V gives CDR1 MNHEY, CDR2 SVGAGI. The CDR3 totals 14 residues. Trimming shortened V by 6 bases and J by 4 bases, and 15 bases separated the two germline ends.

This clonotype was seen many times. V and J are TRBV20-1 and TRBJ1-2; D is undetermined. Germline values: CDR1 DFQATT, CDR2 SNEGSKA (reference sequence). There are 13 residues in the CDR3. V lost 0 bases to trimming and J lost 3 bases, with 8 bases between them. The DNA for the CDR3 is TGCAGTGCTAGAGAGAAGGGTCACTATGGCTACACCTTC. It encodes CSAREKGHYGYTF.

The chain is built from TRBV6-6 and TRBJ2-2; 8 bases agree with TRBD2. The CDR3 sequence is 15 residues long. Germline CDR1 is MNHNY and CDR2 is SVGAGI (reference sequence). Germline trimming cut 0 bases from V and 5 bases from J; bases unmatched to any gene: 2. The chain's CDR3 is CASSYSSSGTGELFF. In DNA, the CDR3 is TGTGCCAGCAGTTACTCGTCTAGCGGGACCGGGGAGCTGTTTTTT.

This clonotype was seen more than once but under ten times. V usage is TRBV20-1 and J usage is TRBJ2-5; D may be TRBD2 (7 bases). V gave up 1 base and J gave up 1 base, with 16 bases separating them. Per germline, CDR1 DFQATT and CDR2 SNEGSKA (reference sequence). The CDR3 has 16 amino acids. CDR3 bases: TGCAGTGCTAGAGTAGGGGGTAGCGGGTTCCAAGAGACCCAGTACTTC. This codes for CSARVGGSGFQETQYF.

This clonotype was recorded a few times. The rearrangement uses TRBV4-3 and TRBJ1-2; no clear D gene. The CDR3 has 15 residues. V dropped 6 bases and J dropped 5 bases, with 19 bases sitting between them. Germline V gene sequence: CDR1 LGHNA, CDR2 YSLEER. The CDR3 DNA reads TGCGCCAGCAGTCGAGAGGGCAGCCCCGGGTATGGCTACACCTTC. This translates into CASSREGSPGYGYTF.

This clonotype was seen just once. This rearrangement joins TRBV2 to TRBJ1-1; 7 bases line up with TRBD1. This CDR3 is 14 amino acids long. Germline values: CDR1 SNHLY, CDR2 FYNNEI. With 7 bases clipped from V and 4 bases from J, the junction kept 9 bases outside the gene matches. CDR3 nucleotide sequence: TGTGCCAGCAACAAGTTTTACAGGGGCACTGAAGCTTTCTTT. It encodes CASNKFYRGTEAFF.

The chain carries TRBV6-2 or TRBV6-3 and TRBJ1-5; no definite D call. The CDR3 covers 15 residues. CDR1 and CDR2 (germline): MNHEY, SVGEGT. Trimming left V 1 base short and J 4 bases short, with 11 bases between. Here the CDR3 DNA reads TGTGCCAGCAGTTACTTTGCACGGAGGAATCAGCCCCAGCATTTT. This sequence encodes CASSYFARRNQPQHF.